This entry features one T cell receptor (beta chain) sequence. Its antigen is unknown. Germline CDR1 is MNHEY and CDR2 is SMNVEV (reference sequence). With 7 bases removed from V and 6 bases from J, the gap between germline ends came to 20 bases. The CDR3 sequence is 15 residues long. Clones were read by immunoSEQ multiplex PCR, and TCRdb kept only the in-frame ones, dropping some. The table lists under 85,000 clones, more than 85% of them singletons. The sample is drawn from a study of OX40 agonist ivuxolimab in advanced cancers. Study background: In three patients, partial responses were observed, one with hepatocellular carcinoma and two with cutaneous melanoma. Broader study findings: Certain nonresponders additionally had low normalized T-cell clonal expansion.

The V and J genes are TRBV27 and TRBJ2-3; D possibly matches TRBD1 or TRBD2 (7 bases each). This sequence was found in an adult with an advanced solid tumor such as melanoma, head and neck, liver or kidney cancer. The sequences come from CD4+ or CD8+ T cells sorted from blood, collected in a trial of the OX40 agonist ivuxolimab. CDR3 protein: CASNQGGELTDTQYF. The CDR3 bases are TGTGCCAGCAATCAGGGGGGGGAGCTAACCGATACGCAGTATTTT.